One and the same sample provided the 15 T cell receptor beta chains below, sequenced in a study of T cell responses to AZD1222 COVID-19 vaccine. Clones were read by immunoSEQ multiplex PCR, and TCRdb kept only the in-frame ones, dropping some. Altogether around 150,000 clones are present, about 91% being singletons, with the ten largest covering roughly 1.4%. The sample here was peripheral blood, taken 28 days after the second AZD1222 dose. The receptors come from an adult who received the AZD1222 COVID-19 vaccine.

This clone was seen a single time. This chain connects TRBV11-3 to TRBJ1-1; D remains ambiguous. The V gene lost 5 bases and the J gene lost 5 bases, with 12 bases spanning the gap. CDR3 size: 13 residues. Per the germline V gene, CDR1 is SGHNT and CDR2 is YENEEA. The CDR3 protein is CASSPSRETEAFF. In DNA, the CDR3 is TGTGCCAGCAGCCCCTCTCGGGAGACTGAAGCTTTCTTT.

The chain has TRBV6-5 and TRBJ1-5; the match to TRBD1 covers 8 bases. V shed 6 bases, J shed 4 bases, and the junction held 8 bases outside the gene matches. This CDR3 contains 15 residues. Germline assignment: CDR1 MNHEY and CDR2 SVGAGI. CDR3 nucleotide sequence: TGTGCCAGCAGGAATCTGGGACAGGCAAATCAGCCCCAGCATTTT. It specifies CASRNLGQANQPQHF.

V gene TRBV25-1 combines with J gene TRBJ2-7; 8 bases map to TRBD2. V lost 4 bases, J lost 4 bases, and 9 bases stayed unmatched. The CDR3 is 15 amino acids. Germline lookup yields CDR1 MGHDK and CDR2 SYGVNS. This CDR3 reads CASSGYGTSMYEQYF. DNA for the CDR3: TGTGCCAGCAGTGGATACGGGACTAGTATGTACGAGCAGTACTTC.

This clone was observed a single time. The DNA for the CDR3 is TGCAGCGTTGAAGATCTTTACGGGGGGCTAGCTGGAAACACCATATATTTT. Amino acids: CSVEDLYGGLAGNTIYF. The rearrangement uses TRBV29-1 and TRBJ1-3; a weak D match, TRBD1 (6 bases). Germline V CDR1 and CDR2: SQVTM, ANQGSEA. This CDR3 region has 17 residues. V was trimmed by 0 bases and J by 2 bases, leaving 17 bases between them.

The gene calls are TRBV5-4 and TRBJ2-5; 12 bases match TRBD2. Trimming cost V 3 bases and J 5 bases; bases outside gene matches: 2. CDR1 and CDR2 from the germline V gene are SGHNT and YYREEE (reference sequence). This CDR3 is built from 14 residues. This chain's CDR3 is CASSSSGGEETQYF. The CDR3 bases are TGTGCCAGCAGCTCTAGCGGGGGGGAGGAGACCCAGTACTTC.

The rearrangement uses TRBV27 and TRBJ2-1; TRBD2 aligns across 7 bases. The CDR3 contains 15 residues. Germline CDR1 MNHEY, CDR2 SMNVEV (reference sequence). Trimming took 7 bases from V and 2 from J; bases not matched to a gene: 8. CDR3 sequence reads: CASTLQSGAYNEQFF. The DNA of the CDR3 is TGTGCCAGCACCTTGCAGAGCGGGGCCTACAATGAGCAGTTCTTC.

This clone was detected only once. The chain carries TRBV12-3 or TRBV12-4 and TRBJ2-7; no reliable D call. There are 13 residues in the CDR3. The V end was cut by 3 bases, the J end by 4 bases, with 10 bases between. CDR3 loop: CASSFSVFYEQYF. The CDR3 coding sequence is TGTGCCAGCAGTTTCTCAGTATTTTACGAGCAGTACTTC.

The chain combines TRBV9 with TRBJ2-3; TRBD2 matches 9 bases. The J segment lost 2 bases and the V segment lost 0 bases, leaving 4 bases of the junction unmatched. This CDR3 has 16 residues. CDR1 is SGDLS and CDR2 is YYNGEE in the germline V gene. This CDR3 reads CASSVESSGATDTQYF. CDR3 nucleotides: TGTGCCAGCAGCGTAGAGTCTAGCGGGGCCACAGATACGCAGTATTTT.

The J gene is TRBJ1-6, the V gene TRBV6-4; no clear D. Looked up from germline, CDR1 is MRHNA and CDR2 is SNTAGT. The CDR3 spans 15 residues. V gave up 2 bases and J gave up 6 bases, with 11 bases separating them. Written as DNA, the CDR3 is TGTGCCAGCAGTGACCACCCCGGACTTAATTCACCCCTCCACTTT. Its translation is CASSDHPGLNSPLHF.

The J gene is TRBJ2-7, the V gene TRBV6-5, with D perhaps matching TRBD1 (6 bases). This CDR3 has 15 amino acids. The V end was cut by 10 bases, the J end by 4 bases, with 23 bases between. Germline CDR1 MNHEY, CDR2 SVGAGI. This chain's CDR3 is CATLPTETGLYEQYF. In DNA, the CDR3 is TGTGCCACCTTACCCACTGAAACAGGGCTATACGAGCAGTACTTC.

The CDR3 bases are TGTGCCAGCAGCTCTACGGCGGGTGGGGATACGCAGTATTTT. Translating it yields CASSSTAGGDTQYF. The rearrangement uses TRBV7-2 and TRBJ2-3, with D possibly TRBD2 on 5 matching bases. The CDR3 extends over 14 amino acids. With 4 bases removed from V and 6 bases from J, the gap between germline ends came to 14 bases. Germline CDR1 is SGHTA and CDR2 is FQGNSA. The whole variable domain, filled in from reference TRBV7-2 and TRBJ2-3, reads GAGVSQSPSNKVTEKGKDVELRCDPISGHTALYWYRQSLGQGLEFLIYFQGNSAPDKSGLPSDRFSAERTGGSVSTLTIQRTQQEDSAVYLCASSSTAGGDTQYFGPGTRLTVL.

The chain recombines TRBV28 with TRBJ2-1, with 9 bases matching TRBD2. Unmatched junction bases numbered 7, after V lost 4 bases and J lost 3 bases. Germline values: CDR1 MDHEN, CDR2 SYDVKM. The CDR3 loop spans 16 amino acids. The CDR3, as DNA: TGTGCCAGCAGTTGGGGCGGGAGGGACAACTACAATGAGCAGTTCTTC. It codes for CASSWGGRDNYNEQFF.

The chain combines TRBV28 with TRBJ2-7; maybe TRBD1 (6 bases). CDR1 and CDR2 (germline): MDHEN, SYDVKM. The CDR3 consists of 16 residues. Trimming pared 4 bases from V and 5 bases from J, leaving 21 bases between. This chain's CDR3 is CASSSPGVLPKNEQYF. The CDR3 nucleotides read TGTGCCAGCAGTTCCCCAGGGGTCCTTCCGAAAAACGAGCAGTACTTC.

The chain is built from TRBV28 and TRBJ2-7; D is perhaps TRBD1 or TRBD2 (5 bases each). The V gene's germline CDR1 is MDHEN and CDR2 SYDVKM. The CDR3 loop spans 14 amino acids. Trimming removed 6 bases from V and 9 bases from J, with 21 bases in between. The CDR3 DNA follows: TGTGCCAGCAGGCCGGGACCTCGAAGCGGAGTGCAGTACTTC. Translation gives CASRPGPRSGVQYF.

The chain employs TRBV6-5 and TRBJ2-1; D is undetermined. Germline V gives CDR1 MNHEY, CDR2 SVGAGI. CDR3 size: 16 residues. V was pared by 0 bases and J by 7 bases, with 16 bases between. The CDR3 region has the DNA TGTGCCAGCAGTTACTCGACCTCGGTAGCCCAGAATGAGCAGTTCTTC. It encodes CASSYSTSVAQNEQFF.